Following are 21 T cell receptor beta chains from one sample sequenced in a study of Ad26.COV2.S vaccination and SARS-CoV-2 variants. Stated treatment: 19 received Ad26.COV2.S at low or high dose, single or two shots; about five received placebo; per-sample allocation not given. Following the first vaccine or placebo injection, samples were taken on day 63. Generated by immunoSEQ multiplex PCR, the TCRdb table keeps only in-frame clones and is missing some. This table holds about 480,000 clones, roughly 85% found once. The sequences come from peripheral blood, collected in a trial of Ad26.COV2.S vaccine versus placebo. The receptors originated from a person between 18 and 60 years old who received the Ad26.COV2.S COVID-19 vaccine or a placebo.

This clone was seen once. V gene TRBV7-2 combines with J gene TRBJ1-1; TRBD1 might be the D (6 bases). The CDR3 covers 16 residues. Trimming cost V 0 bases and J 1 base, with 12 bases left between them. The germline gives CDR1 SGHTA, CDR2 FQGNSA. DNA for the CDR3: TGTGCCAGCAGCTTAGCGGGGACACGATCGAACACTGAAGCTTTCTTT. Residues: CASSLAGTRSNTEAFF.

The chain joins TRBV5-1 to TRBJ2-5; TRBD1 or TRBD2 may be the D gene (5 bases each). The V gene's germline CDR1 is SGHRS and CDR2 YFSETQ. V lost 4 bases to trimming and J lost 7 bases, with 14 bases between them. This CDR3 contains 13 residues. CDR3 sequence (DNA): TGCGCCAGCAGCGATGGGACCGGCGGGACCCAGTACTTC. Its translation is CASSDGTGGTQYF.

The V gene is TRBV6-5, the J gene TRBJ2-7; 11 bases are shared with TRBD2. This CDR3 is built from 15 residues. The ends lost 6 bases at V and 3 bases at J; junction bases unmatched: 7. Looked up from germline, CDR1 is MNHEY and CDR2 is SVGAGI. Here the CDR3 reads CASSYETSGNYEQYF. CDR3 bases: TGTGCCAGCAGCTACGAGACTAGCGGGAACTACGAGCAGTACTTC.

V usage is TRBV3-1 (or the pseudogene TRBV3-2) and J usage is TRBJ2-1, with D tentatively TRBD1 (6 bases). V dropped 0 bases and J dropped 8 bases, with 20 bases sitting between them. Per the germline V gene, CDR1 is LGHDT and CDR2 is YNNKEL (reference sequence). This CDR3 has 17 amino acids. CDR3 nucleotide sequence: TGTGCCAGCAGCCAAGATACAAGGGGGACGGACTTCCATGAGCAGTTCTTC. Residues: CASSQDTRGTDFHEQFF.

The rearrangement uses TRBV14 and TRBJ2-7, with no clear D. The CDR3 covers 12 residues. V was pared by 1 base and J by 3 bases, with 4 bases between. The germline V gene has CDR1 SGHDN and CDR2 FVKESK. CDR3 DNA: TGTGCCAGCAGCCAAGCCCGCTACGAGCAGTACTTC. As protein: CASSQARYEQYF.

V is TRBV25-1 and J is TRBJ1-1, with D perhaps TRBD1 (5 bases). The ends were cut back, 6 bases at V and 10 bases at J, with 12 bases in the middle. Germline CDR1 reads MGHDK; CDR2 reads SYGVNS. The CDR3 consists of 11 residues. The CDR3 DNA follows: TGTGCCAGCAGCTTGGGGGGTAGAGCTTTCTTT. Translated, it gives CASSLGGRAFF.

This chain links TRBV25-1 with TRBJ1-5; D gene ambiguous. CDR1 is MGHDK, CDR2 SYGVNS, per germline. The CDR3 loop spans 14 amino acids. The V and J ends lost 3 bases and 3 bases respectively, with 9 bases between them. The CDR3 DNA follows: TGTGCCAGCAGTGACAGGCTAATCAATCAGCCCCAGCATTTT. It translates to CASSDRLINQPQHF.

The rearrangement links TRBV19 to TRBJ2-7, with 9 positions matching TRBD1. V gave up 1 base and J gave up 3 bases; unmatched junction bases: 7. The CDR3 is 16 residues long. CDR1 is LNHDA, CDR2 SQIVND, per germline (reference sequence). The chain's CDR3 is CASSIAATGGVYEQYF. The CDR3 bases are TGTGCCAGTAGTATAGCGGCGACAGGGGGGGTCTACGAGCAGTACTTC.

With respect to this clone: At one end, the junction sequence differs from germline, possibly due to a read error. This sequence joins TRBV28 and TRBJ2-7, with D maybe TRBD2 (6 bases). The germline gives CDR1 MDHEN, CDR2 SYDVKM. The CDR3 consists of 14 residues. The CDR3 spells CASTSAAGRDFKNF. In DNA, the CDR3 is TGTGCCAGCACCTCAGCGGCGGGGCGGGACTTTAAGAACTTC.

The chain employs TRBV6-5 and TRBJ2-1, with 10 positions matching TRBD2. The germline CDR1 and CDR2 sequences are MNHEY and SVGAGI. The CDR3 runs to 13 residues. Trimming at V came to 7 bases and at J to 13 bases, leaving 10 bases not matched to a gene. The CDR3 DNA follows: TGTGCCAGCACCCCGGGGCTAGCGGGAGCCCAGTTCTTC. Translating gives CASTPGLAGAQFF.

The V call is TRBV18, the J call TRBJ2-1; 7 bases line up with TRBD2. The V gene's germline CDR1 is KGHSH and CDR2 LQKENI. V gave up 3 bases and J gave up 10 bases; unmatched junction bases: 3. This CDR3 is built from 12 residues. The CDR3, as DNA: TGTGCCAGCTCACCGACTAGCCGCGAGCAGTTCTTC. This codes for CASSPTSREQFF. Full variable domain (rest looked up from reference TRBV18 and TRBJ2-1): NAGVMQNPRHLVRRRGQEARLRCSPMKGHSHVYWYRQLPEEGLKFMVYLQKENIIDESGMPKERFSAEFPKEGPSILRIQQVVRGDSAAYFCASSPTSREQFFGPGTRLTVL.

The chain carries TRBV6-5 and TRBJ1-2, with 9 bases fitting TRBD1. This CDR3 spans 14 amino acids. J gave up 2 bases and V 6 bases, and 4 bases lay outside the gene matches. Looked up from germline, CDR1 is MNHEY and CDR2 is SVGAGI. The CDR3 sequence is CASSPGQGNYGYTF. In DNA, the CDR3 is TGTGCCAGCAGCCCGGGACAGGGCAACTATGGCTACACCTTC.

The chain carries TRBV7-3 and TRBJ2-2; unclear D gene. The CDR3 totals 12 residues. CDR1 and CDR2 from the germline V gene are SGHTA and FQGTGA. Trimming took off 3 bases at V and 8 bases at J, with 7 bases between the two ends. The CDR3 region has the DNA TGTGCCAGCAGCTTTCGAGTGGGGGAGCTGTTTTTT. Encoded protein: CASSFRVGELFF. Together with reference TRBV7-3 and TRBJ2-2, the CDR3 gives the full variable domain: GAGVSQTPSNKVTEKGKYVELRCDPISGHTALYWYRQSLGQGPEFLIYFQGTGAADDSGLPNDRFFAVRPEGSVSTLKIQRTERGDSAVYLCASSFRVGELFFGEGSRLTVL.

The CDR3 is CASSQEGWTDTQYF. CDR3 sequence (DNA): TGTGCCAGCAGCCAAGAGGGGTGGACAGATACGCAGTATTTT. The rearrangement uses TRBV14 and TRBJ2-3; the D is unclear. The CDR3 spans 14 residues. The V end lost 0 bases, the J end lost 3 bases, and 7 bases lay between the germline ends. Germline-derived CDR1 and CDR2 are SGHDN and FVKESK.

The chain employs TRBV5-6 and TRBJ2-1; perhaps D is TRBD1 or TRBD2 (5 bases each). The CDR3 totals 13 residues. CDR1 SGHDT and CDR2 YYEEEE come from the germline V gene. V lost 3 bases and J lost 6, with 10 bases in between. The CDR3 region is CASSWGRFNEQFF. The CDR3 coding sequence is TGTGCCAGCAGCTGGGGACGGTTCAATGAGCAGTTCTTC.

This rearrangement joins TRBV29-1 to TRBJ1-4; possible D gene TRBD1, 5 bases. With 6 bases removed from V and 5 bases from J, the gap between germline ends came to 10 bases. The CDR3 totals 12 residues. CDR1 is SQVTM and CDR2 is ANQGSEA in the germline V gene. The CDR3 DNA is TGCAGCGTCCGGGACGGGAATGAAAAACTGTTTTTT. Amino acid sequence: CSVRDGNEKLFF.

The chain carries TRBV10-2 and TRBJ2-7, with 8 bases fitting TRBD2. J gave up 4 bases and V 4 bases, and 12 bases lay outside the gene matches. Germline assignment: CDR1 WSHSY and CDR2 SAAADI. There are 16 residues in the CDR3. The CDR3 here is CASSVSSGYERYEQYF. Here the CDR3 DNA reads TGCGCCAGCAGTGTCTCTAGCGGGTACGAGCGGTACGAGCAGTACTTC.

The chain uses TRBV6-2 or TRBV6-3 and TRBJ2-7, with 9 bases identical to TRBD2. The CDR3 spans 14 residues. From germline, CDR1 is MNHEY and CDR2 SVGEGT. V lost 4 bases to trimming and J lost 7 bases; unmatched junction nucleotides: 8. CDR3 protein: CASSFGPAGGEQYF. The CDR3 DNA sequence: TGTGCCAGCAGTTTCGGCCCCGCGGGAGGGGAGCAGTACTTC.

This chain joins TRBV14 and TRBJ2-2, with a tentative D call TRBD2 (5 bases). The germline CDR1 and CDR2 sequences are SGHDN and FVKESK. V was pared by 4 bases and J by 8 bases, with 11 bases between. The CDR3 has 13 amino acids. CDR3 nucleotide sequence: TGTGCCAGCAGCCCGTCAAGAGGGGGGGAGCTGTTTTTT. Encoded protein: CASSPSRGGELFF. The full variable domain, in which reference TRBV14 and TRBJ2-2 provide the parts outside the CDR3, is EAGVTQFPSHSVIEKGQTVTLRCDPISGHDNLYWYRRVMGKEIKFLLHFVKESKQDESGMPNNRFLAERTGGTYSTLKVQPAELEDSGVYFCASSPSRGGELFFGEGSRLTVL.

This chain links TRBV19 with TRBJ2-1; TRBD2 is a possible D gene (6 bases). V lost 3 bases and J 2 bases, leaving 11 bases between the germline ends. There are 15 residues in the CDR3. CDR1 is LNHDA, CDR2 SQIVND, per germline (reference sequence). CDR3 bases: TGTGCCAGTAGTATCCTAGCGAACACCTACAATGAGCAGTTCTTC. This translates into CASSILANTYNEQFF.

This chain connects TRBV4-1 to TRBJ2-1; tentatively, D is TRBD1 (7 bases). V lost 4 bases to trimming and J lost 10 bases, with 11 bases between them. This CDR3 has 12 amino acids. Germline lookup yields CDR1 MGHRA and CDR2 YSYEKL. The CDR3 is CASSPQGREQFF. DNA of the CDR3: TGCGCCAGCAGCCCACAGGGGAGGGAGCAGTTCTTC.